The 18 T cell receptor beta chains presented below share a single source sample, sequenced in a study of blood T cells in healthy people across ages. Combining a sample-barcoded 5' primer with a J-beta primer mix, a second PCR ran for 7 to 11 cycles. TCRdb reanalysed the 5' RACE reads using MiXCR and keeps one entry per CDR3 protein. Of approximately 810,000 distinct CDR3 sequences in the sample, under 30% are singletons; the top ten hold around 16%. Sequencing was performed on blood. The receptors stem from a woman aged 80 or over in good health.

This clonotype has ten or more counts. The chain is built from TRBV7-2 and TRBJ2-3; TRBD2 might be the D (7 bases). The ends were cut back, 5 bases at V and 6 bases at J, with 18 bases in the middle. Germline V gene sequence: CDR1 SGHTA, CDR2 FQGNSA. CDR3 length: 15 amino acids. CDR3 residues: CASSGGGPRGDTQYF. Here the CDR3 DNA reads TGTGCCAGCAGCGGGGGGGGGCCCCGGGGGGATACGCAGTATTTT.

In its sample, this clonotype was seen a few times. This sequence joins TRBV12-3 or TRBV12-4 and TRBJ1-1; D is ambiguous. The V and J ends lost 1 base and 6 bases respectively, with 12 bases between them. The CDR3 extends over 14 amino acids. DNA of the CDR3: TGTGCCAGCAGTTTAGGAGAGGGATCGGCTGAAGCTTTCTTT. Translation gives CASSLGEGSAEAFF.

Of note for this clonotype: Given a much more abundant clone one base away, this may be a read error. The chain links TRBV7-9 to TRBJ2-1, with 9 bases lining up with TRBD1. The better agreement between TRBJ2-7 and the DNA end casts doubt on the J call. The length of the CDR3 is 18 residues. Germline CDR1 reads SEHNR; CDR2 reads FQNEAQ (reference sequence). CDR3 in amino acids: CASSSGYAGTGFNNEQYF. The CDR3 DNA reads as TGTGCCAGCAGCTCCGGTTACGCTGGGACAGGGTTTAACAATGAGCAGTACTTC.

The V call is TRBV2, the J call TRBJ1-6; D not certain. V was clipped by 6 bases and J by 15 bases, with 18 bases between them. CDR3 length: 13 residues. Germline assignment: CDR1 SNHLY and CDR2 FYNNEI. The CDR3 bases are TGTGCCAGCAGGGCTACAGTAGGTTTGGACCTCCACTTT. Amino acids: CASRATVGLDLHF.

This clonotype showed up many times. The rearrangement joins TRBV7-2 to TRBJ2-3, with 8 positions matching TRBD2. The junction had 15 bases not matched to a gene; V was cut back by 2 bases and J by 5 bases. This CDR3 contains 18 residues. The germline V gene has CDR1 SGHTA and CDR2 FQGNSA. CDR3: CASSLPRTRRGEGDTQYF. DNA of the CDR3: TGTGCCAGCAGCTTACCTCGGACTAGGCGGGGGGAGGGAGATACGCAGTATTTT.

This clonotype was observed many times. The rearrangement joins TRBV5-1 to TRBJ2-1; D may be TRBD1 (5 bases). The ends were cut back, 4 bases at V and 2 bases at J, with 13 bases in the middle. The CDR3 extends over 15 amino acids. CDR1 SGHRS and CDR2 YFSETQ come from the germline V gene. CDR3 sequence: CASSPDSITYNEQFF. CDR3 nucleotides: TGCGCCAGCAGCCCAGACAGTATAACCTACAATGAGCAGTTCTTC.

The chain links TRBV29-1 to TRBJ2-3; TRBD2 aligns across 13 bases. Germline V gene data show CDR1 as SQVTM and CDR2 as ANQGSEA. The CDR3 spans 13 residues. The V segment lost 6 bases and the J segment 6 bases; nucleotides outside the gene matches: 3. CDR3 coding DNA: TGCAGCGTCATGACTAGCGGGAGGGATACGCAGTATTTT. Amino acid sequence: CSVMTSGRDTQYF.

The CDR3 DNA follows: TGCGCCAGCAGCCCGGGACAGGAGCACACTGAAGCTTTCTTT. Its translation is CASSPGQEHTEAFF. The chain recombines TRBV5-1 with TRBJ1-1; 8 bases fit TRBD1. CDR1 SGHRS and CDR2 YFSETQ come from the germline V gene. The CDR3 totals 14 residues. V lost 4 bases and J lost 3; bases outside the gene matches: 5.

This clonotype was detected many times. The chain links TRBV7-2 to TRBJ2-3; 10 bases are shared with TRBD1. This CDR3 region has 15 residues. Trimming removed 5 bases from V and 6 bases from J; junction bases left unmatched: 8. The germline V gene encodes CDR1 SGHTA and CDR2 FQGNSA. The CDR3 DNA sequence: TGTGCCAGCAGCGCCCGGGACAGGGGTTCGGATACGCAGTATTTT. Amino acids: CASSARDRGSDTQYF.

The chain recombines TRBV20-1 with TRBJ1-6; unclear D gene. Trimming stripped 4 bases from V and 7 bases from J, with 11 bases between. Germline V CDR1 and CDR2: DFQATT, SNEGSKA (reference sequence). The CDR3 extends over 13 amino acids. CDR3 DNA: TGCAGTGCTACCCTAAACCGGAATTCACCCCTCCACTTT. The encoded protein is CSATLNRNSPLHF.

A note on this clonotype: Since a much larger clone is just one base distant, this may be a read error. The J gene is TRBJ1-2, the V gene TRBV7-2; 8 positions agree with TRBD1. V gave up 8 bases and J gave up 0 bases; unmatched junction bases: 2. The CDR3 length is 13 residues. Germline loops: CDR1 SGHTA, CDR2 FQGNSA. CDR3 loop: CASEQGANYGYTF. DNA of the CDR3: TGTGCCAGCGAACAGGGGGCTAACTATGGCTACACCTTC.

CDR3 coding DNA: TGTGCCAGCAGCTATGGACTAGCGGGAGGACACGAGCAGTACTTC. Amino acids: CASSYGLAGGHEQYF. The gene calls are TRBV7-9 and TRBJ2-7; 14 bases map to TRBD2. Germline loops: CDR1 SEHNR, CDR2 FQNEAQ (reference sequence). The trim removed 4 bases at V and 5 bases at J, leaving 4 bases unmatched. The CDR3 loop spans 15 amino acids.

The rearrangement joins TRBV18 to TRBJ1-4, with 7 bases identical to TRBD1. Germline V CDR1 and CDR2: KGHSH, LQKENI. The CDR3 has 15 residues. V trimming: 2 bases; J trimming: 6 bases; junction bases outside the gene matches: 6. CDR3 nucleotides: TGTGCCAGCTCACCATCTTGGACAGGAGATGAAAAACTGTTTTTT. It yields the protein CASSPSWTGDEKLFF.

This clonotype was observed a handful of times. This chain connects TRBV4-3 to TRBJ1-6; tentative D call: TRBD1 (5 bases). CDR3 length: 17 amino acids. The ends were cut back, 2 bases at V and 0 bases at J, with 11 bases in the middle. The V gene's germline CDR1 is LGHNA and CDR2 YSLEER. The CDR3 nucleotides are TGCGCCAGCAGCCAATCAGGTGACAGCTCCTATAATTCACCCCTCCACTTT. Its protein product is CASSQSGDSSYNSPLHF.

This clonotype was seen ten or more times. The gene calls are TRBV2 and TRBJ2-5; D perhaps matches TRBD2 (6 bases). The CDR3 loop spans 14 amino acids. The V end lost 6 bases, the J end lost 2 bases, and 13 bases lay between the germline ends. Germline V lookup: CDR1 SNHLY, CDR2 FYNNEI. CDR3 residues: CASSLRLDQETQYF. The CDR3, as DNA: TGTGCCAGCAGCCTAAGACTAGATCAAGAGACCCAGTACTTC.

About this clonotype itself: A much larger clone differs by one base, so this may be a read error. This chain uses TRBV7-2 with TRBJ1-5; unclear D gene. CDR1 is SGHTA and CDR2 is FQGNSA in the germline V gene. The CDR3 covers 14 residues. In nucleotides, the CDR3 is TGTGTCAGCAGCTCTAGGTCCGCAGGATCTCCCCAGCATTTT. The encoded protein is CVSSSRSAGSPQHF.

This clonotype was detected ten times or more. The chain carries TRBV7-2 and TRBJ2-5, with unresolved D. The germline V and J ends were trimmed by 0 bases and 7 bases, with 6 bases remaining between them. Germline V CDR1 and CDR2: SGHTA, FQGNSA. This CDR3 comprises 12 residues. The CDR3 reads CASSLATGTQYF. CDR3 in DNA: TGTGCCAGCAGCTTAGCGACGGGGACCCAGTACTTC.

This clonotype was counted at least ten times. The CDR3: CASSSGTPGGYF. CDR3 DNA sequence: TGTGCCAGCAGTTCTGGGACCCCGGGGGGGTACTTC. The V and J genes are TRBV28 and TRBJ2-7, with TRBD2 matching over 7 bases. V lost 4 bases and J lost 12; bases outside the gene matches: 9. Germline V gene lookup returns CDR1 MDHEN and CDR2 SYDVKM. The CDR3 covers 12 residues.